This entry describes one T cell receptor beta chain. Its antigen is not identified. The data were taken from a study of CD8 T cells in ankylosing spondylitis. Study-wide results and limits: Significant enrichment of disease-linked clones was reported in matched ankylosing spondylitis synovial fluid. Clones that were linked to disease were CD8+ and were relatively rare in peripheral blood. Within ankylosing spondylitis blood, a TCR beta motif made up of fewer than ten highly homologous variants appeared to be characteristic.

TCRdb redid the calling of the 5' RACE reads with MiXCR, one entry per CDR3 protein. The sample carries about 270,000 distinct CDR3 sequences, roughly 32% recorded once. This TCR was sampled from a male donor with ankylosing spondylitis or in good health (not recorded which). The source material was blood, either unsorted or a sorted T cell fraction (not recorded which).

In DNA, the CDR3 is TGCAGCGTAGCTACCCAGGGGGGGGCCTACAATGAGCAGTTCTTC. Translated: CSVATQGGAYNEQFF. The chain links TRBV29-1 to TRBJ2-1; D possibly uses TRBD1 or TRBD2 (7 bases each). The ends were cut back, 6 bases at V and 2 bases at J, with 17 bases in the middle. Germline CDR1 SQVTM, CDR2 ANQGSEA. The CDR3 has 15 residues.